This T cell receptor beta chain is from a study of cytomegalovirus exposure and HLA in healthy donors. Study-level results: A later analysis associated 15,000 to 20,000 TCR beta sequences with HLA alleles at a 0.05 false discovery rate. Earlier analysis looked at TCR beta V segments, and most were productive about 90% or about 30% of the time.

As for this clone: What it binds is not known.

60 Vbeta and 13 Jbeta primers were used in PCR. Clones were sequenced by immunoSEQ multiplex PCR, and TCRdb holds only the in-frame ones, with some missing. The sample carries 190,000 or so clones, approximately 80% recorded once. J gave up 5 bases and V 8 bases, and 9 bases lay outside the gene matches. The CDR3 is 14 residues long. Germline V gene sequence: CDR1 MGHRA, CDR2 YSYEKL. The TCR originated in a boy between 5 and 17 years old in good health and CMV-seronegative. Sequenced input: PBMCs. V is TRBV4-1 and J is TRBJ1-1, with 9 bases fitting TRBD1. CDR3 loop: CASRDRARGTEAFF. The CDR3 region has the DNA TGCGCCAGCCGGGACAGGGCCCGAGGGACTGAAGCTTTCTTT.